This T cell receptor beta chain derives from a study of shared clonotypes between healthy human individuals (TCRdb year 2020). Regarding the research as a whole: Two women and a few men aged 18 to 49 years were included in the cohort. Blood TCR repertoires of five healthy adults were deeply sequenced to estimate repertoire size and the extent of clonotype sharing between individuals. Libraries were prepared and TCR repertoires were sequenced by different laboratories using diverse techniques, in order to increase sequencing depth and limit assay-specific biases. For each donor, CD4 naive and CD4 memory were each run on three plates, CD8 naive on two plates, and CD8 memory on one plate. Leukapheresis yielded between about 0.8 and 9.5 billion PBMCs per donor.

Using the deep immunoSEQ assay, multiplex PCR amplified TCR CDR3 regions from genomic DNA. Extracted genomic DNA from each cell subset was spread evenly across all wells of several immunoSEQ 96-well plates, with each plate serving as a replicate. For sorted subsets, each replicate PCR was loaded with roughly 0.2 ug genomic DNA, equivalent to 25,000 to 30,000 T cell genomes. Purified libraries were measured with a Qubit 3.0 fluorometer, size-checked on a Bioanalyzer 2100, and measured again with the KAPA Library Quantification kit. A separate single-read 150-cycle Illumina NextSeq 550 flow cell was used to sequence each immunoSEQ 96-well plate. In the original analysis: Because the immunoSEQ output held only junctional sequences and lacked quality scores, the filtering could not match the filtering applied to full-length reads. To assign V/J genes and CDR3, sequences were annotated against IMGT germline references using PyIR, a Python wrapper for IgBLAST v1.9. Reads were removed for weak V/J assignments (E-value above 1e-6), missing CDR3, stop codons, out-of-frame junctions, or ambiguous translated residues. V3J clonotypes were defined by identical inferred V gene, J gene, and CDR3 amino acid sequence. Percentage overlap between repertoires was computed as shared unique clonotypes divided by the size of the smaller repertoire. Repertoire richness was assessed with RTK rarefaction, the Chao1 estimator, and Recon v2.1 estimates of unobserved clonotypes. OLGA was used to compute generation probabilities for all TCRbeta clonotypes that the gDNA method yielded from four donors. TCRdb re-hosts the immuneACCESS table, in-frame sequences only. Its copies lack some clones; in the studies checked, an unresolved V gene accounts for under half of them, and the cause for the rest is not known. From that table come the V and J calls and clone size; the DNA was used to work out D and trimming. Across this sample there are 230,000 or so clones, with 65% seen only once. The ten largest clones represent more than 9.5% of the sample.

The CDR3 holds 16 amino acids from the cysteine to the phenylalanine. The read is trimmed to its CDR3 DNA, 48 bases read in frame from base 1. V lost 0 bases and J lost 1 base; the stretch between them is 9 bases long. The donors were healthy, HIV-negative adults with no recently reported acute infections or vaccinations. Every donor was a Caucasian adult residing in Nashville, Tennessee, USA. CD4+ T cells were enriched through magnetic negative selection, after which naive cells were positively selected on CD45RA and the remaining negative fraction served as the memory subset. Blood was obtained by leukapheresis, after which PBMCs were separated by Ficoll-Histopaque density gradient centrifugation and cryopreserved in liquid nitrogen vapor phase. Analytical flow cytometry was used to check the purity and quantity of every magnetically sorted T cell population. Genomic DNA was isolated from each sorted fraction and quantified by UV absorbance on a Nanodrop 2000c.

This clone was seen more than once but under ten times. There is no known antigen for this receptor. Qualities for individual bases were not recorded, and no much larger clone is one base off. Results and caveats for the whole study, not just this receptor: Only blood was sampled, and tissue TCR repertoires likely differ from those in blood. Compared with non-shared clonotypes, the clonotypes found in all four sorted-subset donors had higher generation probabilities. Naive subsets generally had larger estimated clonotype richness than memory subsets. Even with the large sequencing depth, rarefaction of the sorted-subset datasets indicated that sequencing was incomplete. Across a few donors, around 5% of naive CD4, around 3.5% of naive CD8, 2% to 2.5% of memory CD4, and approximately 0.4% of memory CD8 clonotypes were shared. Because the study included only a small number of donors, the genetic and exposure-history diversity represented was limited. Based on pairwise subsampling, the degree of clonotype sharing among donors was expected to be affected by sequencing depth.

The sequenced material came from memory CD4+ T cells sorted from blood. The label giving this sample's cell subset or site can be read as: CD45RA-negative fraction. The receptor comes from a young man in good health. The chain is made from TRBV23-1 and TRBJ2-2; the best D guess is TRBD1, with 5 bases matching. TRBV23-1 is an ORF for which the function is uncertain. The base sequence is TGCGCCAGCAGTCAATCGCAGGGAAGGAACACCGGGGAGCTGTTTTTT. This translates into CASSQSQGRNTGELFF.